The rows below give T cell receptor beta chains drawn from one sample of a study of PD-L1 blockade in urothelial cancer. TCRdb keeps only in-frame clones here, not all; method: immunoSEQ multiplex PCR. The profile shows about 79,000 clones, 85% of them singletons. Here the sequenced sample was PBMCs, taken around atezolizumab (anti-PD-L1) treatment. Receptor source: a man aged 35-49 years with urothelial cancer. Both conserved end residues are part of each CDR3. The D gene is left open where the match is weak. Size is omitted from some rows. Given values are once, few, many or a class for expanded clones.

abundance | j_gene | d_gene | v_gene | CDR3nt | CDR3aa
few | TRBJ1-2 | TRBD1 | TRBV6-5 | TGTGCCAGCAGTTACGAGGACAGGGGTGGCTATGGCTACACCTTC | CASSYEDRGGYGYTF
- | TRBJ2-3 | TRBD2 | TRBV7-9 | TGTGCCAGCAGCCCGCCGGGGGGTGGAGATACGCAGTATTTT | CASSPPGGGDTQYF
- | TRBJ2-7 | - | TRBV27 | TGTGCCAGCAGCGTACCGGGAATCTCCTACGAGCAGTACTTC | CASSVPGISYEQYF
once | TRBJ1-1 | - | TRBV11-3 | TGTGCCAGCAGCTTAGGGGTCGAGGGCACTGAAGCTTTCTTT | CASSLGVEGTEAFF
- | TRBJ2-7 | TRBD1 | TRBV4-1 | TGCGCCAGCAGCCTCACTGGGACAGGGGTCTACGAGCAGTACTTC | CASSLTGTGVYEQYF
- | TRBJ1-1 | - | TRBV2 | TGTGCCAGCAGTGAAGCGCTTCAGGGCTTCGGGAGGGGTCACACTGAAGCTTTCTTT | CASSEALQGFGRGHTEAFF
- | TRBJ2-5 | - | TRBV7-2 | TGTGCCAGCAGCTTAGGGGATCCGTGGACAATCCAAGAGACCCAGTACTTC | CASSLGDPWTIQETQYF
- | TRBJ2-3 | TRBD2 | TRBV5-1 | TGCGCCAGCAGCTTCCCTTCTAGCGGGACATATGAAGATACGCAGTATTTT | CASSFPSSGTYEDTQYF
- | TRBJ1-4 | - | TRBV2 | TGTGCCAGCAGAGGACAGTCCACTTTAAATGAAAAACTGTTTTTT | CASRGQSTLNEKLFF
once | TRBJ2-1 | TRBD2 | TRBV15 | TGTGCCACCAGCTTCCGGACTAGCGGGATAGATGAGCAGTTCTTC | CATSFRTSGIDEQFF
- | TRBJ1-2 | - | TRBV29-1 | TGCAGCGCTCCTAGCGGGGCAGAAACAATCGATGGCTACACCTTC | CSAPSGAETIDGYTF
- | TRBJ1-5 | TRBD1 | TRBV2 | TGTGCCAGCAGCGAGACAGGGCGGGGTAGCAATCAGCCCCAGCATTTT | CASSETGRGSNQPQHF
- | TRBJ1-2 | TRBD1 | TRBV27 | TGTGCCAGCAGGACAGGGTACGGCTACACCTTC | CASRTGYGYTF
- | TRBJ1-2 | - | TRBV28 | TGTGCCAGCAGCACACCAACCCGGGGGGGGCTTAACTATGGCTACACCTTC | CASSTPTRGGLNYGYTF
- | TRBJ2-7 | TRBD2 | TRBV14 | TGTGCCAGCAGCTTAGCGGGCTCCTACGAGCAGTACTTC | CASSLAGSYEQYF
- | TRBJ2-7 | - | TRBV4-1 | TGCGCCAGCAGCCAAGCCCTGGGATCGGGGGAGCAGTACTTC | CASSQALGSGEQYF
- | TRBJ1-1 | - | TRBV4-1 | TGCGCCAGCATGAGGGCTGGGAGCACTGAAGCTTTCTTT | CASMRAGSTEAFF
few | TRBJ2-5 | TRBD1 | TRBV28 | TGTGCCAGCAGATCCCAGGGGGAGAGGGTGGAGACCCAGTACTTC | CASRSQGERVETQYF
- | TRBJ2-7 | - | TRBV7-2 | TGTGCCAGCAGCTCGACTTCCAGAGTCTACGAGCAGTACTTC | CASSSTSRVYEQYF
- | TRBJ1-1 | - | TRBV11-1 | TGTGCCAGCAGCGATCCCCCCCTTTTGGGGGGGAACACTGAAGCTTTCTTT | CASSDPPLLGGNTEAFF
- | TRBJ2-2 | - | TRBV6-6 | TGTGCGGCGGGGCTAAGGACCGGGGAGCTGTTTTTT | CAAGLRTGELFF
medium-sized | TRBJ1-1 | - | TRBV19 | TGTGCCAGTAGTATTCACAGTATGAACACTGAAGCTTTCTTT | CASSIHSMNTEAFF
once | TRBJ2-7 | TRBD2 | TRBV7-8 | TGTGCCAGCAGCTTGGGACTAGCGGGATCCGCCGAGCAGTACTTC | CASSLGLAGSAEQYF
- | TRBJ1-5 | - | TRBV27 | TGTGCCAGCAGTTTAGGGCAGGGAAATCAGCCCCAGCATTTT | CASSLGQGNQPQHF
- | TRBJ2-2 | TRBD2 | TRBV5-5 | TGTGCCAGCAGCCCCCGCGGGACTAGCCACACGTCCAACACCGGGGAGCTGTTTTTT | CASSPRGTSHTSNTGELFF
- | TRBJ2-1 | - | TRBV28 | TGTGCCAGCAGGTTTATGTCCGGGGGATCCTACAATGAGCAGTTCTTC | CASRFMSGGSYNEQFF
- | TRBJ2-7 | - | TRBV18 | TGTGCCAGCTCACCTAACTACGAGCAGTACTTC | CASSPNYEQYF
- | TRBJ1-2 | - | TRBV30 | TGTGCCTGGAGTGTGGCGACTGGCGTCGGCACCTTC | CAWSVATGVGTF
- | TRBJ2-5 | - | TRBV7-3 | TGTGCCAGCAGCCCCCAGGGGAGACGGGAGACCCAGTACTTC | CASSPQGRRETQYF
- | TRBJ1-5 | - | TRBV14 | TGTGCCAGCAGTACAGGGAATCAGCCCCAGCATTTT | CASSTGNQPQHF
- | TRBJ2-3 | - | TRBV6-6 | TGTGCCAGCAGTTACCCTCCGGGCACAGATACGCAGTATTTT | CASSYPPGTDTQYF
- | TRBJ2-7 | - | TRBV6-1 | TGTGCCAGCACGCTCTCAGGGGAGCGCGAGCAGTACTTC | CASTLSGEREQYF
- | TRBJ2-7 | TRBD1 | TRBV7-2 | TGTGCCAGCAGCACACCGACAGGGGTCGAGCAGTACTTC | CASSTPTGVEQYF
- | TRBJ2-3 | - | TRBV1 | TGCACCAGCAGCCAAACTAGCGGGAGCCGCCTCACAGATACGCAGTATTTT | CTSSQTSGSRLTDTQYF
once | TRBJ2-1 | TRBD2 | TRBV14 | TGTGCCAGCAGCCAACGGGGGGGAGTAGGGAATGAGCAGTTCTTC | CASSQRGGVGNEQFF
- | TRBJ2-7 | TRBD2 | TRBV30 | TGTGCCTGGAAACCGGGACTAGCGGGAGAAGGGCAGTACTTC | CAWKPGLAGEGQYF
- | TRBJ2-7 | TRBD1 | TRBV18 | TGTGCCAGCTCACTCCCGGGACAGGGCACCTACGAGCAGTACTTC | CASSLPGQGTYEQYF
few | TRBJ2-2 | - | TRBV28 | TGTGCCAGCATCCCCGGGAGCCCTAACACCGGGGAGCTGTTTTTT | CASIPGSPNTGELFF
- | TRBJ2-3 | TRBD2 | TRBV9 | TGTGCCAGCAGCGGACCGGGACTAGGAAGTGGAGATACGCAGTATTTT | CASSGPGLGSGDTQYF
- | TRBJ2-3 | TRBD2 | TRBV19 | TGTGCCAGTAACCCCTTAGCGGGAGGATCAGATACGCAGTATTTT | CASNPLAGGSDTQYF
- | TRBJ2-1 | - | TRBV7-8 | TGTGCCAGCAGCTTAATTGCGCTCAGGGACTACAATGAGCAGTTCTTC | CASSLIALRDYNEQFF
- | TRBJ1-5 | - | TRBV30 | TGTGCCTGGAGTGCAGGGAGGGATCAGCCCCAGCATTTT | CAWSAGRDQPQHF
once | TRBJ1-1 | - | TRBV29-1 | TGCAGCGTTGAATTTGATGGTACGGGTGAAGCTTTCTTT | CSVEFDGTGEAFF
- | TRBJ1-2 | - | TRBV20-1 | TGCAGTGCTAGTAGACAGTCTGGCTACACCTTC | CSASRQSGYTF
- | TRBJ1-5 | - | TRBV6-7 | TGTGCCAGGCTACTAGGGGGGGTCCTTCAGCCCCAGCATTTT | CARLLGGVLQPQHF
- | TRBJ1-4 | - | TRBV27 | TGTGCCAGCAGTTTATTCGGCAGGGCGGAAGAAAAACTGTTTTTT | CASSLFGRAEEKLFF
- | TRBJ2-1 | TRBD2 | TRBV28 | TGTGCCAGCCAAAAGCGGGAGTTCCGGGCCCGACACAATGAGCAGTTCTTC | CASQKREFRARHNEQFF
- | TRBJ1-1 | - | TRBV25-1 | TGTGCCAGCAGTGAATTGGGCTTGAACACTGAAGCTTTCTTT | CASSELGLNTEAFF
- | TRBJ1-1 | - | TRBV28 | TGTGCCAGCAGATCACAGGGGAACACTGAAGCTTTCTTT | CASRSQGNTEAFF
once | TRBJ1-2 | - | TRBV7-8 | TGTGCCAGCAGCCCGACAGGTTATGGCTACACCTTC | CASSPTGYGYTF
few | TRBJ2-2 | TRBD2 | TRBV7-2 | TGTGCCAGCAGCTTATTAGCGGGGACCGGGGAGCTGTTTTTT | CASSLLAGTGELFF
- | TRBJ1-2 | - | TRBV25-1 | TGTGCCAGCAGTGAGCCCACGGGGGGAAGGGGTGTTGGCTACACCTTC | CASSEPTGGRGVGYTF
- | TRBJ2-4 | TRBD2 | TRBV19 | TGTGCCAGTAGTCGACTAGCGGGAGGTGCCAAAAACATTCAGTACTTC | CASSRLAGGAKNIQYF
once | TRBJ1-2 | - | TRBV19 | TGTGCCAGTAGAAGGGGCAATCCCTACGGCTACACCTTC | CASRRGNPYGYTF
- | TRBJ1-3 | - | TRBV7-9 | TGTGCCAGCAGGGACAGTTCTGGAAACACCATATATTTT | CASRDSSGNTIYF
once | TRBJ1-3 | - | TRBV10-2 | TGCGCCAGCAGTGATAGGGGGACAAGCGGAAACACCATATATTTT | CASSDRGTSGNTIYF
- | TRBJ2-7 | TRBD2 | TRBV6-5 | TGTGCCAGCAGTTACTCGAGCGGGAACTCCTACGAGCAGTACTTC | CASSYSSGNSYEQYF
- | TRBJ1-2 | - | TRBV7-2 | TGTGCCAGCAGCGGAGGCCGGTGGACAGCGGAAGGCTACACCTTC | CASSGGRWTAEGYTF
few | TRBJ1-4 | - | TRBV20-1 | TGCAGCGGACGGGATCTTGAAAAACTGTTTTTT | CSGRDLEKLFF
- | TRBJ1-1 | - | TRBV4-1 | TGCGCCAGCAGCCAAGACGGCGGAAACACTGAAGCTTTCTTT | CASSQDGGNTEAFF